This entry concerns a single TCR beta chain. Trimming pared 1 base from V and 2 bases from J, leaving 6 bases between. CDR3 length: 14 residues. Looked up from germline, CDR1 is SGHAT and CDR2 is FQNNGV. Assay used: immunoSEQ multiplex PCR; TCRdb lists only in-frame clones, some missing. The sample shows fewer than 110,000 clones, around 90% of them seen only once. This sample is part of a study of T cell changes during pregnancy in multiple sclerosis. This sample comprised peripheral blood, obtained in the third trimester of pregnancy. The chain carries TRBV11-2 and TRBJ1-5; no clear D. The TCR was taken from a female donor in good health, enrolled as a control in a pregnancy study. CDR3 loop: CASSLGAGNQPQHF. In DNA, the CDR3 is TGTGCCAGCAGCTTAGGGGCCGGCAATCAGCCCCAGCATTTT.